This T cell receptor (beta chain) was captured in a study of blood T cells in healthy people across ages. Germline V gene lookup returns CDR1 SGHTA and CDR2 FQGNSA. Trimming shortened V by 2 bases and J by 3 bases, and 13 bases separated the two germline ends. CDR3 size: 15 residues. Donors were healthy Caucasian individuals from Russia aged roughly 6 to 95. For the second PCR, which ran for 7 to 11 cycles, a sample-barcoded 5' primer and a J-beta primer mix were used. Sequencing recovered at least 2.5 million CDR3-containing paired-end reads from each sample. TCRdb recomputed calls from the 5' RACE reads with MiXCR, one row per CDR3 protein. The sample has roughly 900,000 distinct CDR3 sequences, more than 25% seen once.

The rearrangement joins TRBV7-2 to TRBJ1-2; D is uncertain. The specimen sequenced was blood. This clonotype was sampled from a woman of 80 years or more in good health. CDR3 sequence: CASSLRAVEDYGYTF. The CDR3 bases are TGTGCCAGCAGCTTAAGGGCGGTTGAGGACTATGGCTACACCTTC.